Listed here are 19 T cell receptor beta chains from one sample, sequenced in a study of cytomegalovirus exposure and HLA in healthy donors. This table comes from immunoSEQ multiplex PCR, and its TCRdb copy is limited to in-frame clones, with some not included. The sample contains around 180,000 clones, roughly 82% of which appear only once. Specimen: PBMCs. These receptors originate from a young man in good health and CMV-seropositive.

CDR3 DNA: TGTGCCAGCAGCTTTCTTGGGGTTAGGAGGGAGACCCAGTACTTC. This codes for CASSFLGVRRETQYF. The chain recombines TRBV11-3 with TRBJ2-5; the D gene is possibly TRBD2 (5 bases). Germline CDR1 SGHNT, CDR2 YENEEA. Trimming removed 3 bases at V and 5 bases at J, with 16 bases between. The CDR3 length is 15 residues.

As DNA, the CDR3 is TGTGCCAGCTCACCTACAGCGGGACTCACTGGAAACACCATATATTTT. Its protein is CASSPTAGLTGNTIYF. V and J are TRBV18 and TRBJ1-3, with a possible D match to TRBD1 (5 bases). This CDR3 region has 16 residues. Germline-derived CDR1 and CDR2 are KGHSH and LQKENI. V was cut by 3 bases and J by 2 bases, with 14 bases left in between. The full variable domain, its missing parts supplied by reference TRBV18 and TRBJ1-3, is NAGVMQNPRHLVRRRGQEARLRCSPMKGHSHVYWYRQLPEEGLKFMVYLQKENIIDESGMPKERFSAEFPKEGPSILRIQQVVRGDSAAYFCASSPTAGLTGNTIYFGEGSWLTVV.

This clone was seen a single time. This sequence joins TRBV28 and TRBJ2-1; D might be TRBD2 (6 bases). This CDR3 region has 15 residues. V dropped 3 bases and J dropped 6 bases, with 15 bases sitting between them. Germline values: CDR1 MDHEN, CDR2 SYDVKM. CDR3 DNA: TGTGCCAGCAGTTTTTTGCAGGGAGGAGGCAATGAGCAGTTCTTC. Its translation is CASSFLQGGGNEQFF.

Concerning this clone itself: An end of the junction does not agree with germline; a read error may underlie this. This chain connects TRBV9 to TRBJ1-1; D is unresolved. The CDR3 covers 17 residues. Germline V gene sequence: CDR1 SGDLS, CDR2 YYNGEE. The CDR3 reads CASSVDPASQTITEAFF. The CDR3 DNA reads TGTGCCAGCAGCGTAGACCCCGCCTCACAGACTATCACTGAGGCTTTCTTT.

This chain links TRBV6-1 with TRBJ2-3, with TRBD1 matching over 9 bases. The trim removed 1 base at V and 5 bases at J, leaving 7 bases unmatched. CDR1 and CDR2 (germline): MNHNS, SASEGT. The CDR3 runs to 16 residues. The CDR3 bases are TGTGCCAGCAGTGAAGTACAGGGGGCGATCGGAGATACGCAGTATTTT. This encodes CASSEVQGAIGDTQYF.

The rearrangement links TRBV28 to TRBJ1-4; perhaps TRBD1 as D (5 bases). The V gene's germline CDR1 is MDHEN and CDR2 SYDVKM. The CDR3 extends over 12 amino acids. V shed 4 bases and J shed 7 bases, with 7 bases lying between them. The CDR3 loop reads CASSSDIEKLFF. The CDR3, as DNA: TGTGCCAGCAGTTCGGACATTGAAAAACTGTTTTTT.

The chain employs TRBV9 and TRBJ1-4; 8 bases are shared with TRBD1. The V gene's germline CDR1 is SGDLS and CDR2 YYNGEE. Trimming cost V 7 bases and J 8 bases; bases outside gene matches: 10. This CDR3 has 14 residues. CDR3 in amino acids: CASGRQGQGEKLFF. DNA for the CDR3: TGTGCCAGCGGACGACAGGGGCAAGGGGAAAAACTGTTTTTT.

This chain uses TRBV28 with TRBJ2-7; possibly TRBD2 for D (7 bases). CDR1 MDHEN and CDR2 SYDVKM come from the germline V gene. The V gene lost 6 bases and the J gene lost 6 bases, with 24 bases spanning the gap. This CDR3 has 16 residues. The chain's CDR3 is CASSSWGASGISEQYF. CDR3 DNA sequence: TGTGCCAGCAGCTCCTGGGGGGCCAGCGGGATTAGCGAGCAGTACTTC. Looking up the rest from reference TRBV28 and TRBJ2-7 gives the full variable domain: DVKVTQSSRYLVKRTGEKVFLECVQDMDHENMFWYRQDPGLGLRLIYFSYDVKMKEKGDIPEGYSVSREKKERFSLILESASTNQTSMYLCASSSWGASGISEQYFGPGTRLTVT.

V gene TRBV4-2 combines with J gene TRBJ2-3, with 9 bases fitting TRBD2. V lost 1 base, J lost 2 bases, and 4 bases stayed unmatched. CDR1 is LGHNA and CDR2 is YNFKEQ in the germline V gene. The CDR3 sequence is 16 residues long. CDR3 protein: CASSQAAGGPTDTQYF. The CDR3 DNA follows: TGTGCCAGCAGCCAAGCGGCGGGAGGGCCCACAGATACGCAGTATTTT.

This clone was detected a few times. This sequence joins TRBV18 and TRBJ2-7, with D hard to call. The V gene lost 4 bases and the J gene lost 3 bases, with 13 bases spanning the gap. The CDR3 covers 14 residues. Germline V CDR1 and CDR2: KGHSH, LQKENI. The CDR3 sequence: CASSLRPNLYEQYF. CDR3 DNA sequence: TGTGCCAGCTCACTGCGTCCGAACCTCTACGAGCAGTACTTC.

J is TRBJ2-3 and V is TRBV28; D perhaps matches TRBD2 (7 bases). Trimming took off 7 bases at V and 4 bases at J, with 15 bases between the two ends. The CDR3 is 14 residues long. From germline, CDR1 is MDHEN and CDR2 SYDVKM. CDR3 sequence: CASIEGGSPDTQYF. As DNA, the CDR3 is TGTGCCAGCATTGAGGGGGGGAGCCCAGATACGCAGTATTTT.

This clone was detected only once. The V gene is TRBV30, the J gene TRBJ2-3; 16 nucleotides align to TRBD2. The CDR3 length is 19 residues. Germline V gene sequence: CDR1 GTSNPN, CDR2 SVGIG (reference sequence). The ends lost 1 base at V and 2 bases at J; junction bases unmatched: 9. CDR3 protein: CAWSGFGTSGRAFTDTQYF. The CDR3 coding sequence is TGTGCCTGGAGTGGGTTCGGGACTAGCGGGAGGGCCTTCACAGATACGCAGTATTTT. The full variable domain, in which reference TRBV30 and TRBJ2-3 provide the parts outside the CDR3, is SQTIHQWPATLVQPVGSPLSLECTVEGTSNPNLYWYRQAAGRGLQLLFYSVGIGQISSEVPQNLSASRPQDRQFILSSKKLLLSDSGFYLCAWSGFGTSGRAFTDTQYFGPGTRLTVL.

The chain links TRBV29-1 to TRBJ1-1; D uncertain. Germline V lookup: CDR1 SQVTM, CDR2 ANQGSEA. Trimming shortened V by 4 bases and J by 8 bases, and 11 bases separated the two germline ends. The CDR3 spans 11 residues. CDR3 amino acids: CSVVGGIEAFF. CDR3 sequence (DNA): TGCAGCGTTGTTGGCGGAATCGAAGCTTTCTTT.

The chain is built from TRBV29-1 and TRBJ2-1; 9 nucleotides match TRBD2. CDR1 is SQVTM and CDR2 is ANQGSEA in the germline V gene. The CDR3 consists of 14 residues. V was clipped by 0 bases and J by 9 bases; unmatched bases: 6. The CDR3 region is CSVEDLAGRFEQFF. The DNA of the CDR3 is TGCAGCGTTGAAGATCTAGCGGGGAGGTTTGAGCAGTTCTTC.

This chain joins TRBV29-1 and TRBJ2-3, with a possible D match to TRBD1 (5 bases). The ends were cut back, 4 bases at V and 5 bases at J, with 19 bases in the middle. The CDR3 contains 15 residues. CDR1 is SQVTM, CDR2 ANQGSEA, per germline. This chain's CDR3 is CSVARAGIGEDTQYF. CDR3 DNA sequence: TGCAGCGTTGCCCGTGCAGGGATTGGGGAAGATACGCAGTATTTT.

The chain is built from TRBV19 and TRBJ1-4; 9 positions agree with TRBD1. CDR3 size: 15 residues. V trimming: 4 bases; J trimming: 5 bases; junction bases outside the gene matches: 5. Germline V gene lookup returns CDR1 LNHDA and CDR2 SQIVND (reference sequence). In nucleotides, the CDR3 is TGTGCCAGTAGTACCCGACAGGGGGGAAATGAAAAACTGTTTTTT. Protein: CASSTRQGGNEKLFF.

The chain joins TRBV5-1 to TRBJ2-5, with 9 bases fitting TRBD2. J gave up 5 bases and V 4 bases, and 6 bases lay outside the gene matches. The CDR3 runs to 14 residues. The V gene's germline CDR1 is SGHRS and CDR2 YFSETQ. Written as DNA, the CDR3 is TGCGCCAGCAGCCCAGGGACTAGCCGGGAGACCCAGTACTTC. Translation: CASSPGTSRETQYF.

This chain connects TRBV25-1 to TRBJ1-1, with D tentatively TRBD1 (5 bases). The CDR3 is 13 amino acids. Trimming shortened V by 3 bases and J by 3 bases, and 8 bases separated the two germline ends. Germline V gene lookup returns CDR1 MGHDK and CDR2 SYGVNS. CDR3 residues: CASSDRVDTEAFF. In DNA form, the CDR3 reads TGTGCCAGCAGTGACAGGGTGGACACTGAAGCTTTCTTT. Full variable domain (outside the CDR3, taken from reference TRBV25-1 and TRBJ1-1): EADIYQTPRYLVIGTGKKITLECSQTMGHDKMYWYQQDPGMELHLIHYSYGVNSTEKGDLSSESTVSRIRTEHFPLTLESARPSHTSQYLCASSDRVDTEAFFGQGTRLTVV.

The chain carries TRBV5-1 and TRBJ2-3; a possible D gene is TRBD2 (7 bases). The CDR3 is 14 amino acids. The ends were cut back, 6 bases at V and 4 bases at J, with 15 bases in the middle. Germline values: CDR1 SGHRS, CDR2 YFSETQ. This CDR3 reads CASTGGLAADTQYF. CDR3 bases: TGCGCCAGCACCGGGGGGCTAGCCGCAGATACGCAGTATTTT.